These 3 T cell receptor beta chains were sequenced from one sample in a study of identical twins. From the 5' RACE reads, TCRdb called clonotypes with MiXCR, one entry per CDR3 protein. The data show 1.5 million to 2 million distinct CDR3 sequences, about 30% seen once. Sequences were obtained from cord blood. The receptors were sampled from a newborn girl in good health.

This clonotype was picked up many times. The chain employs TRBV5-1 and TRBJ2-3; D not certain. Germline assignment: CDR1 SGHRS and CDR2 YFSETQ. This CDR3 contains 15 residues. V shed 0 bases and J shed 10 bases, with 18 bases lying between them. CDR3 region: CASSLEAGPLSAQYF. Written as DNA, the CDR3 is TGCGCCAGCAGCTTGGAGGCAGGCCCTCTGTCCGCGCAGTATTTT. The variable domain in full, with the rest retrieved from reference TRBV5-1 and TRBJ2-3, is KAGVTQTPRYLIKTRGQQVTLSCSPISGHRSVSWYQQTPGQGLQFLFEYFSETQRNKGNFPGRFSGRQFSNSRSEMNVSTLELGDSALYLCASSLEAGPLSAQYFGPGTRLTVL.

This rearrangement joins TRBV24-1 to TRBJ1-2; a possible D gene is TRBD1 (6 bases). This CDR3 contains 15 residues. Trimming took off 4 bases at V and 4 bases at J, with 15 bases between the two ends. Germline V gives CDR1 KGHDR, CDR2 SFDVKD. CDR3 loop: CATSEVWTARYGYTF. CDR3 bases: TGTGCCACCAGTGAAGTTTGGACAGCGCGCTATGGCTACACCTTC.

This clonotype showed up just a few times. CDR3 nucleotide sequence: TGCGCCAGCAGCTTCGGACTAGCGGGAGTCAACTACAATGAGCAGTTCTTC. As protein: CASSFGLAGVNYNEQFF. The rearrangement uses TRBV5-1 and TRBJ2-1, with 13 bases aligning to TRBD2. This CDR3 contains 17 residues. From germline, CDR1 is SGHRS and CDR2 YFSETQ. After removal of 2 bases from V and 3 bases from J, the junction contained 5 bases not matched to a gene.